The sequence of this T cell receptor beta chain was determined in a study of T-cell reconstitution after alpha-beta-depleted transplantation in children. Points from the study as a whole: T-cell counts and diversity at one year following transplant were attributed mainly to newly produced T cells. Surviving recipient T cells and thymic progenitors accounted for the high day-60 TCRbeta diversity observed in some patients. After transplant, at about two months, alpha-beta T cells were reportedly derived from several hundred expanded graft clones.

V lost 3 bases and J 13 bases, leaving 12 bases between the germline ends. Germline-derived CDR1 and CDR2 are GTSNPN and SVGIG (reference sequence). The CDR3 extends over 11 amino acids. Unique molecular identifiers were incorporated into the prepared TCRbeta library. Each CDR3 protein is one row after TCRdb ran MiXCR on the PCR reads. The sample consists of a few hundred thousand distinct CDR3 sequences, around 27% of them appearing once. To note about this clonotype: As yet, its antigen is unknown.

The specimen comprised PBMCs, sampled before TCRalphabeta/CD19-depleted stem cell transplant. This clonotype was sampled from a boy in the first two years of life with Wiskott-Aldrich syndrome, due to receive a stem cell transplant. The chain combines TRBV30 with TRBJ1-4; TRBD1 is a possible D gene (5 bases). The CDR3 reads CAWRAGDRLFF. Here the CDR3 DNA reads TGTGCCTGGAGGGCGGGGGATAGACTGTTTTTT.